The clone carrying this T cell receptor (beta chain) was detected once. The antigen is not known. Profiling relied on immunoSEQ multiplex PCR, and the TCRdb table lists in-frame clones only, not all of them. This table has 140,000 to 150,000 clones, about 95% appearing once. The data were obtained in a study of cytomegalovirus exposure and HLA in healthy donors. Findings and limits, study-wide: A few chains tied to CMV proved CMV antigen-specific in vitro.

The TCR comes from a man younger than 30 in good health and CMV-seropositive. Material: PBMCs.

CDR3 coding DNA: TGTGCCAGTAGTATGGGGACAGGGGAAAAACTGTTTTTT. Translation gives CASSMGTGEKLFF. The V call is TRBV19, the J call TRBJ1-4; 9 bases agree with TRBD1. This CDR3 has 13 amino acids. Germline CDR1 is LNHDA and CDR2 is SQIVND (reference sequence). Trimming took 3 bases from V and 8 from J; bases not matched to a gene: 1.